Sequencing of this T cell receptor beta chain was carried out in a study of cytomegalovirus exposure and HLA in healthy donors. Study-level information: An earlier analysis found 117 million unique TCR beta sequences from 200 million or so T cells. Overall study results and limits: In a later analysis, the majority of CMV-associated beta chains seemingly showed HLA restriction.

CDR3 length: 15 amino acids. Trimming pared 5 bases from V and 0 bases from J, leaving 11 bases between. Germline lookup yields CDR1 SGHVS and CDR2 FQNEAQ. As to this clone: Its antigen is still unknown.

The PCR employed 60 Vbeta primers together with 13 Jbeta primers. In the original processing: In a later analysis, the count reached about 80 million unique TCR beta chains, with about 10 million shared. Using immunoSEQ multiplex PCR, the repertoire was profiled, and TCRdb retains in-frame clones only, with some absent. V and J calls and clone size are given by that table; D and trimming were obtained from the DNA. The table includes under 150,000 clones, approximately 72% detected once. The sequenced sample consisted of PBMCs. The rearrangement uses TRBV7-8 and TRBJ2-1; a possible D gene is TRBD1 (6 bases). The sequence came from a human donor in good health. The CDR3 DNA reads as TGTGCCAGCAGCCTCACAGGGACCTCCTACAATGAGCAGTTCTTC. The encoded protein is CASSLTGTSYNEQFF.